This passage covers 20 T cell receptor beta chains from one sample sequenced in a study of control samples from healthy donors and cancer patients. Using immunoSEQ multiplex PCR, the repertoire was profiled, and TCRdb retains in-frame clones only, with some absent. The data show some 100,000 clones, over 75% seen once. Sequenced material: blood. The receptors here all came from a woman aged 45-65 years in good health.

The rearrangement uses TRBV24-1 and TRBJ1-5, with D unclear. Germline V gene lookup returns CDR1 KGHDR and CDR2 SFDVKD. This CDR3 comprises 13 residues. V gave up 4 bases and J gave up 7 bases, with 10 bases separating them. The chain's CDR3 is CATSDRHWQPQHF. Written as DNA, the CDR3 is TGTGCCACCAGTGACAGACACTGGCAGCCCCAGCATTTT.

Comments on this clone: Other DNA sequences in the sample encode the same CDR3. The chain uses TRBV9 and TRBJ1-6, with 7 bases lining up with TRBD1. This CDR3 has 15 residues. V lost 4 bases and J lost 4; bases outside the gene matches: 5. Germline-derived CDR1 and CDR2 are SGDLS and YYNGEE. The DNA of the CDR3 is TGTGCCAGCAGCCCCAGGGGGGCGTATAATTCACCCCTCCACTTT. Amino acids: CASSPRGAYNSPLHF.

The genes are TRBV14 and TRBJ1-2, with TRBD1 matching 8 bases. The CDR3 is 14 amino acids. The germline V gene has CDR1 SGHDN and CDR2 FVKESK. V trimming: 1 base; J trimming: 8 bases; junction bases outside the gene matches: 6. CDR3 sequence reads: CASSQAGRGRGYTF. The DNA for the CDR3 is TGTGCCAGCAGCCAAGCAGGCAGGGGGCGAGGCTACACCTTC.

This chain links TRBV27 with TRBJ2-7; D call uncertain. CDR3 size: 15 residues. Germline CDR1 is MNHEY and CDR2 is SMNVEV (reference sequence). The ends were cut back, 6 bases at V and 2 bases at J, with 17 bases in the middle. CDR3 in amino acids: CASSAIERTTYEQYF. CDR3 nucleotide sequence: TGTGCCAGCAGCGCTATAGAACGAACCACCTACGAGCAGTACTTC.

The V and J genes are TRBV13 and TRBJ1-6; no clear D gene. V was cut by 0 bases and J by 10 bases, with 13 bases left in between. The germline V gene encodes CDR1 PRHDT and CDR2 FYEKMQ (reference sequence). The CDR3 contains 15 residues. The CDR3 DNA is TGTGCCAGCAGCTTAGGGCGCTCGGGTCGGTCACCCCTCCACTTT. This sequence encodes CASSLGRSGRSPLHF.

J is TRBJ2-5 and V is TRBV6-5; possibly TRBD1 for D (6 bases). V lost 7 bases, J lost 1 base, and 13 bases lay in between. Germline lookup yields CDR1 MNHEY and CDR2 SVGAGI. CDR3 length equals 14 residues. CDR3 loop: CASTRTESQETQYF. The CDR3 nucleotides are TGTGCCAGCACTCGGACAGAAAGCCAAGAGACCCAGTACTTC.

The V and J genes are TRBV27 and TRBJ2-5; possibly TRBD2 for D (6 bases). The CDR3 consists of 15 residues. The germline V and J ends were trimmed by 2 bases and 5 bases, with 15 bases remaining between them. CDR1 is MNHEY, CDR2 SMNVEV, per germline (reference sequence). Here the CDR3 reads CASSLGLALEETQYF. The CDR3, as DNA: TGTGCCAGCAGTTTAGGGCTAGCGTTGGAGGAGACCCAGTACTTC.

The chain combines TRBV3-1 (or the pseudogene TRBV3-2) with TRBJ2-1; 10 bases agree with TRBD2. Unmatched junction bases numbered 7, after V lost 5 bases and J lost 15 bases. Germline CDR1 reads LGHDT; CDR2 reads YNNKEL (reference sequence). CDR3 length: 12 residues. The CDR3 region is CASSGLAEWPFF. DNA for the CDR3: TGTGCCAGCAGCGGACTAGCGGAGTGGCCGTTCTTC.

The chain carries TRBV11-1 and TRBJ1-1; the D gene is possibly TRBD1 (6 bases). Germline CDR1 SGHAT, CDR2 FQDESV (reference sequence). The CDR3 is made up of 13 amino acids. Trimming took off 10 bases at V and 1 base at J, with 13 bases between the two ends. The CDR3 here is CAIKGESNTEAFF. The CDR3 nucleotides read TGTGCCATCAAGGGGGAATCGAACACTGAAGCTTTCTTT.

This rearrangement joins TRBV5-1 to TRBJ2-1; D is perhaps TRBD2 (6 bases). The CDR3 contains 15 residues. Trimming shortened V by 5 bases and J by 0 bases, and 12 bases separated the two germline ends. Germline CDR1 is SGHRS and CDR2 is YFSETQ. The CDR3 coding sequence is TGCGCCAGCAGGCGGGACTCGAGCTCCTACAATGAGCAGTTCTTC. Amino acids: CASRRDSSSYNEQFF.

V gene TRBV24-1 combines with J gene TRBJ2-1; no clear D gene. This CDR3 is built from 15 residues. The germline V gene has CDR1 KGHDR and CDR2 SFDVKD. The germline V and J ends were trimmed by 1 base and 0 bases, with 6 bases remaining between them. The CDR3 DNA reads as TGTGCCACCAGTGATTTAGGGTACTCCTACAATGAGCAGTTCTTC. It specifies CATSDLGYSYNEQFF.

This chain connects TRBV19 to TRBJ2-3; D ambiguous. The CDR3 spans 15 residues. With 5 bases removed from V and 0 bases from J, the gap between germline ends came to 12 bases. Germline CDR1 and CDR2: LNHDA and SQIVND (reference sequence). Written as DNA, the CDR3 is TGTGCCAGTAGTCTAGTACCCGTTAGCACAGATACGCAGTATTTT. Amino acids: CASSLVPVSTDTQYF. Based on the CDR3 plus reference TRBV19 and TRBJ2-3, the full variable domain is DGGITQSPKYLFRKEGQNVTLSCEQNLNHDAMYWYRQDPGQGLRLIYYSQIVNDFQKGDIAEGYSVSREKKESFPLTVTSAQKNPTAFYLCASSLVPVSTDTQYFGPGTRLTVL.

J is TRBJ1-5 and V is TRBV6-2 or TRBV6-3; D is unclear. The CDR3 has 12 amino acids. From germline, CDR1 is MNHEY and CDR2 SVGEGT. V gave up 6 bases and J gave up 6 bases, with 9 bases separating them. CDR3 nucleotides: TGTGCCAGCAGCTCACCTCCTCAGCCCCAGCATTTT. As protein: CASSSPPQPQHF.

Concerning this clone: Other DNA sequences in this sample translate to the same CDR3. V and J are TRBV30 and TRBJ2-3; D call uncertain. The CDR3 spans 11 residues. Per germline, CDR1 GTSNPN and CDR2 SVGIG (reference sequence). The V gene lost 0 bases and the J gene lost 6 bases, with 4 bases spanning the gap. The CDR3 DNA reads TGTGCCTGGAGTGTGATCGATACGCAGTATTTT. Amino acid sequence: CAWSVIDTQYF. The whole variable domain, remainder taken from reference TRBV30 and TRBJ2-3, is SQTIHQWPATLVQPVGSPLSLECTVEGTSNPNLYWYRQAAGRGLQLLFYSVGIGQISSEVPQNLSASRPQDRQFILSSKKLLLSDSGFYLCAWSVIDTQYFGPGTRLTVL.

This chain connects TRBV6-5 to TRBJ2-7, with D uncertain. Trimming removed 4 bases at V and 7 bases at J, with 14 bases between. The germline CDR1 and CDR2 sequences are MNHEY and SVGAGI. The CDR3 covers 13 residues. DNA for the CDR3: TGTGCCAGCAGTTTCCCCGAAGAGCGAGAGCAGTACTTC. Its translation is CASSFPEEREQYF.

The V call is TRBV2, the J call TRBJ2-6, with D unresolved. The CDR3 runs to 15 residues. Deletions cut 3 bases from V and 2 bases from J, with 8 bases between. CDR1 SNHLY and CDR2 FYNNEI come from the germline V gene. CDR3 DNA: TGTGCCAGCAGTGAGGGCCGGGCTGGGGCCAACGTCCTGACTTTC. Amino acids: CASSEGRAGANVLTF.

This clone was seen once. The chain combines TRBV24-1 with TRBJ2-1; 9 nucleotides match TRBD2. Germline lookup yields CDR1 KGHDR and CDR2 SFDVKD. CDR3 length: 15 residues. J was trimmed by 4 bases and V by 9 bases; bases with no gene match: 9. CDR3 sequence reads: CATGTGTSRYNEQFF. The CDR3, as DNA: TGTGCCACCGGAACCGGGACTAGCAGATACAATGAGCAGTTCTTC.

The rearrangement uses TRBV25-1 and TRBJ2-1; D unclear. CDR3 length equals 13 residues. Between the trimmed V and J ends, which lost 3 bases and 10 bases, there was a span of 13 bases. Germline CDR1 and CDR2: MGHDK and SYGVNS. CDR3 in amino acids: CASSEELSEEQFF. The CDR3 region has the DNA TGTGCCAGCAGTGAGGAACTTTCTGAGGAGCAGTTCTTC.

This rearrangement joins TRBV9 to TRBJ2-6; D unresolved. This CDR3 region has 15 residues. Deletions cut 0 bases from V and 1 base from J, with 5 bases between. Germline V lookup: CDR1 SGDLS, CDR2 YYNGEE. CDR3 sequence: CASSVAGSGANVLTF. The CDR3 DNA sequence: TGTGCCAGCAGCGTAGCCGGATCTGGGGCCAACGTCCTGACTTTC.

This clone was observed a few times. The rearrangement links TRBV30 to TRBJ2-7; perhaps TRBD2 as D (5 bases). V gave up 3 bases and J gave up 0 bases, with 15 bases separating them. This CDR3 contains 15 residues. CDR1 and CDR2 (germline): GTSNPN, SVGIG (reference sequence). The CDR3 sequence: CAWSAIIGVSYEQYF. The CDR3 DNA follows: TGTGCCTGGAGCGCTATTATCGGGGTCTCCTACGAGCAGTACTTC.